The 12 T cell receptor beta chains below come from one sample, sequenced in a study of T-cell reconstitution after alpha-beta-depleted transplantation in children. Unique molecular identifiers were incorporated during preparation of the TCRbeta library. TCRdb re-derived calls from the PCR reads in MiXCR, one entry per CDR3 protein. The sample has roughly 790,000 distinct CDR3 sequences; about 15% are singletons. The sequencing used PBMCs, mostly from graft donor cells, collected 360 days after TCRalphabeta/CD19-depleted stem cell transplant. Source of these receptors: a male patient younger than 18 who had a stem cell transplant for acute lymphoblastic leukemia, so the T cells may come from the graft donor.

This clonotype showed up just a few times. The rearrangement uses TRBV5-8 and TRBJ2-3; TRBD1 matches at 8 bases. V was clipped by 4 bases and J by 0 bases; unmatched bases: 7. The CDR3 sequence is 16 residues long. Germline V gene sequence: CDR1 SGHTS, CDR2 YDEGEE. In DNA form, the CDR3 reads TGTGCCAGCAGCGCGGACAGGGTGGGGAGCACAGATACGCAGTATTTT. It specifies CASSADRVGSTDTQYF. Full variable domain (outside the CDR3, taken from reference TRBV5-8 and TRBJ2-3): EAGVTQSPTHLIKTRGQQATLRCSPISGHTSVYWYQQALGLGLQFLLWYDEGEERNRGNFPPRFSGRQFPNYSSELNVNALELEDSALYLCASSADRVGSTDTQYFGPGTRLTVL.

This clonotype was counted only a few times. CDR3 sequence: CASSFGRSFLEKLFF. DNA for the CDR3: TGCGCCAGCAGCTTCGGGAGGAGCTTTCTGGAAAAACTGTTTTTT. The genes are TRBV5-1 and TRBJ1-4; D unresolved. Germline CDR1 is SGHRS and CDR2 is YFSETQ. Trimming took off 2 bases at V and 8 bases at J, with 16 bases between the two ends. The CDR3 has 15 residues.

This clonotype was seen only a few times. This chain uses TRBV16 with TRBJ1-5; TRBD1 might be the D (6 bases). The CDR3 is 13 amino acids. Trimming removed 3 bases from V and 6 bases from J, with 9 bases in between. Germline-derived CDR1 and CDR2 are KGHSY and FQNENV. CDR3 residues: CASSQGGSQPQHF. In DNA, the CDR3 is TGTGCCAGCAGCCAGGGGGGCTCTCAGCCCCAGCATTTT.

This clonotype has only a few counts. The V call is TRBV7-2, the J call TRBJ2-1; D possibly corresponds to TRBD1 (6 bases). The CDR3 length is 16 residues. The V gene's germline CDR1 is SGHTA and CDR2 FQGNSA. V lost 4 bases and J lost 3, with 16 bases in between. This CDR3 is CASSSGQPTNYNEQFF. CDR3 coding DNA: TGTGCCAGCAGCTCCGGACAGCCAACCAACTACAATGAGCAGTTCTTC.

There are a few counts of this clonotype. This sequence joins TRBV24-1 and TRBJ2-1; D call uncertain. V was cut by 5 bases and J by 6 bases, with 10 bases left in between. Germline CDR1 reads KGHDR; CDR2 reads SFDVKD. The CDR3 spans 13 residues. CDR3 residues: CATSGGLGNEQFF. The CDR3 nucleotides read TGTGCCACCAGTGGTGGGCTAGGCAATGAGCAGTTCTTC.

This clonotype was picked up many times. V is TRBV12-3 or TRBV12-4 and J is TRBJ2-7; 7 nucleotides line up with TRBD2. This CDR3 is built from 15 residues. The V gene end was trimmed by 6 bases and the J gene end by 5 bases; junction bases not matched to a gene: 13. The CDR3 nucleotides are TGTGCCAGCAGCCCTTTGCGGGGGACGATCGACGAGCAGTACTTC. Protein: CASSPLRGTIDEQYF.

This clonotype has a single count. This sequence joins TRBV3-1 and TRBJ2-5; possibly TRBD2 for D (7 bases). Trimming removed 4 bases at V and 5 bases at J, with 17 bases between. The V gene's germline CDR1 is LGHDT and CDR2 YNNKEL (reference sequence). This CDR3 spans 15 amino acids. CDR3 DNA sequence: TGTGCCAGCAGCCTGGGGGGGGCTAAACCGGAGACCCAGTACTTC. Its translation: CASSLGGAKPETQYF.

This clonotype was observed a handful of times. The chain uses TRBV29-1 and TRBJ2-7; no reliable D call. The CDR3 sequence is 12 residues long. V lost 2 bases, J lost 2 bases, and 7 bases lay in between. The germline V gene encodes CDR1 SQVTM and CDR2 ANQGSEA. The CDR3 DNA reads as TGCAGCGTTGAAAGGAGTACCTACGAGCAGTACTTC. Translating it yields CSVERSTYEQYF.

The rearrangement uses TRBV6-1 and TRBJ1-3, with D maybe TRBD1 (6 bases). Trimming stripped 6 bases from V and 0 bases from J, with 12 bases between. In germline, CDR1 is MNHNS, CDR2 SASEGT. This CDR3 spans 15 amino acids. Written as DNA, the CDR3 is TGTGCCAGCAGCCCGACAGGCCCCTCTGGAAACACCATATATTTT. This gives the protein CASSPTGPSGNTIYF.

V gene TRBV18 combines with J gene TRBJ2-7; 8 nucleotides line up with TRBD1. The CDR3 consists of 19 residues. V was pared by 3 bases and J by 2 bases, with 18 bases of the junction left unmatched. Germline V CDR1 and CDR2: KGHSH, LQKENI. The CDR3 sequence: CASSPRTGMGEGGPYEQYF. The CDR3 DNA reads TGTGCCAGCTCACCTAGGACAGGGATGGGTGAGGGAGGCCCCTACGAGCAGTACTTC. The entire variable domain, with the rest obtained from reference TRBV18 and TRBJ2-7, is as follows: NAGVMQNPRHLVRRRGQEARLRCSPMKGHSHVYWYRQLPEEGLKFMVYLQKENIIDESGMPKERFSAEFPKEGPSILRIQQVVRGDSAAYFCASSPRTGMGEGGPYEQYFGPGTRLTVT.

On this clonotype: This may be a read error: a much more frequent sequence differs by one nucleotide. This rearrangement joins TRBV4-1 to TRBJ2-7, with 13 bases lining up with TRBD2. Germline V gene data show CDR1 as MGHRA and CDR2 as YSYEKL. CDR3 size: 16 residues. CDR3 nucleotides: TGCGCCGGCAGCCAAGAAGGGACTAGCGGGGTCTACGAGCAGTACTTC. This encodes CAGSQEGTSGVYEQYF.

This clonotype was found a few times. The chain employs TRBV12-3 or TRBV12-4 and TRBJ2-6, with D hard to call. The CDR3 spans 13 residues. V lost 7 bases and J 0 bases, leaving 4 bases between the germline ends. The CDR3 coding sequence is TGTGCCAGCACTGACTCTGGGGCCAACGTCCTGACTTTC. This gives the protein CASTDSGANVLTF.